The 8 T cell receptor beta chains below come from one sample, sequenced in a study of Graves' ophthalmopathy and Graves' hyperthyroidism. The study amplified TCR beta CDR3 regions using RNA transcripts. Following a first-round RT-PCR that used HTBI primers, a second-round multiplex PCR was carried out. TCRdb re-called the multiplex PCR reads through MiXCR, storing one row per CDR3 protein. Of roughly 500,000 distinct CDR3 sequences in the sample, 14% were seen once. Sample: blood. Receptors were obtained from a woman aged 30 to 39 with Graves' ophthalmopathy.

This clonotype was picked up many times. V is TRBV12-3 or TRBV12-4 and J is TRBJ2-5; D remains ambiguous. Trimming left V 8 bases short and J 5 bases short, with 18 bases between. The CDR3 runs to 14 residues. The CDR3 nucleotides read TGTGCCAGCGACAAGGCAGGTTCTCTCGAGACCCAGTACTTC. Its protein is CASDKAGSLETQYF.

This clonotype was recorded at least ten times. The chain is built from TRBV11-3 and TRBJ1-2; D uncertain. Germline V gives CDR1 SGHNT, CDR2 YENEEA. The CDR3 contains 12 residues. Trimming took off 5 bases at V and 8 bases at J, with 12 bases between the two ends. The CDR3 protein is CASSQGEGGYTF. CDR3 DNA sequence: TGTGCCAGCAGCCAAGGAGAGGGCGGCTACACCTTC.

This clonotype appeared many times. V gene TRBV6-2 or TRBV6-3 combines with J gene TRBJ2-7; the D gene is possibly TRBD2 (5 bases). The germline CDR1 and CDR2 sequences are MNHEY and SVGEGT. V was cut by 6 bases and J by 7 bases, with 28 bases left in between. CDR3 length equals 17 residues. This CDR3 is CASSPLLYSRLRGEQYF. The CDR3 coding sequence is TGTGCCAGCAGCCCACTCCTTTACTCTCGGCTGCGCGGGGAGCAGTACTTC.

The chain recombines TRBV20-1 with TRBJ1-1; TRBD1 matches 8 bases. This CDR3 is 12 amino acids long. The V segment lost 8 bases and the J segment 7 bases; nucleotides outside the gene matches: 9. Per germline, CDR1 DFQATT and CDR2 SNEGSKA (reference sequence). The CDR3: CSTDRGVDEAFF. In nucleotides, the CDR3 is TGCAGTACAGACAGGGGAGTTGATGAAGCTTTCTTT.

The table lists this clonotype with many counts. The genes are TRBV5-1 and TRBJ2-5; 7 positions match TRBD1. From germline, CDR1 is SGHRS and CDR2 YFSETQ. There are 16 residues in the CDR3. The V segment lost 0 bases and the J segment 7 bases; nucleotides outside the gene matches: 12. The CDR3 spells CASSLGSQTGKGTQYF. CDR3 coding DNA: TGCGCCAGCAGCTTGGGATCCCAGACAGGGAAGGGGACCCAGTACTTC.

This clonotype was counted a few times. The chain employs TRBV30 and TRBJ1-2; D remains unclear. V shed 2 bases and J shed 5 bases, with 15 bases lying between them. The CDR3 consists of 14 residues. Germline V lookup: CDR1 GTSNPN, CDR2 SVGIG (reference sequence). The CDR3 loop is CAWSTRAFGYGYTF. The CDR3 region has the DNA TGTGCCTGGAGTACCCGAGCGTTTGGGTATGGCTACACCTTC. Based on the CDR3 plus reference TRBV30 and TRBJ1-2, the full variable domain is SQTIHQWPATLVQPVGSPLSLECTVEGTSNPNLYWYRQAAGRGLQLLFYSVGIGQISSEVPQNLSASRPQDRQFILSSKKLLLSDSGFYLCAWSTRAFGYGYTFGSGTRLTVV.

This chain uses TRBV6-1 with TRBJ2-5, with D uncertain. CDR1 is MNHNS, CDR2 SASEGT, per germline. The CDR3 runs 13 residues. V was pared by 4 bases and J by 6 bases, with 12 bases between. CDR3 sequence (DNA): TGTGCCAGCAGTGGGGTTGGTTTGCAGACCCAGTACTTC. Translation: CASSGVGLQTQYF.

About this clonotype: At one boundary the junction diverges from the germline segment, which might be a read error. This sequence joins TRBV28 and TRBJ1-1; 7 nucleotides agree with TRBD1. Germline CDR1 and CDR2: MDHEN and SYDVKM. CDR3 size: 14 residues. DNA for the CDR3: TGTGCCAGCGGTCTGACAGGGCGGAACACTGAATCTTTCTTT. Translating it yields CASGLTGRNTESFF.